A single sample gave rise to the 15 T cell receptor beta chains below, sequenced in a study of T-cell memory formation after mild COVID-19. TCRdb called the 5' RACE reads again in MiXCR, with one record for every CDR3 protein. The table has some 340,000 distinct CDR3 sequences, 10% to 15% seen once. Material: PBMCs or a T cell subset sorted from them (not recorded which). Receptors were obtained from a man between 18 and 29 years old who had mild COVID-19 (a few samples of this study predate the infection). Cell type and time point are not known.

This clonotype was seen a handful of times. The rearrangement joins TRBV7-2 to TRBJ2-1; tentatively, D is TRBD2 (7 bases). Germline loops: CDR1 SGHTA, CDR2 FQGNSA. The V end lost 2 bases, the J end lost 4 bases, and 15 bases lay between the germline ends. The CDR3 covers 16 residues. CDR3 residues: CASSLIAGAIYNEQFF. DNA of the CDR3: TGTGCCAGCAGCTTAATTGCGGGGGCGATATACAATGAGCAGTTCTTC.

The chain uses TRBV28 and TRBJ1-5; the D is unclear. Germline lookup yields CDR1 MDHEN and CDR2 SYDVKM. The CDR3 totals 14 residues. V was cut by 8 bases and J by 3 bases, with 14 bases left in between. This CDR3 is CASHGPNVNQPQHF. CDR3 bases: TGTGCCAGCCACGGTCCTAACGTCAATCAGCCCCAGCATTTT.

This clonotype was seen more than once but under ten times. This rearrangement joins TRBV9 to TRBJ1-5; no firm D call. CDR1 is SGDLS and CDR2 is YYNGEE in the germline V gene. Trimming removed 3 bases at V and 4 bases at J, with 8 bases between. This CDR3 is 13 amino acids long. The CDR3 is CASSEGWNQPQHF. For the CDR3, the DNA is TGTGCCAGCAGCGAGGGCTGGAATCAGCCCCAGCATTTT.

This clonotype has at least ten counts. The chain has TRBV5-5 and TRBJ1-1; D might be TRBD1 (5 bases). Trimming cost V 0 bases and J 0 bases, with 12 bases left between them. Germline-derived CDR1 and CDR2 are SGHKS and YYEKEE (reference sequence). This CDR3 has 16 amino acids. The CDR3 region has the DNA TGTGCCAGCAGCTTGGTTCAGGGAGGATTGAACACTGAAGCTTTCTTT. Its translation: CASSLVQGGLNTEAFF. The full variable domain, with the rest looked up from reference TRBV5-5 and TRBJ1-1, is DAGVTQSPTHLIKTRGQQVTLRCSPISGHKSVSWYQQVLGQGPQFIFQYYEKEERGRGNFPDRFSARQFPNYSSELNVNALLLGDSALYLCASSLVQGGLNTEAFFGQGTRLTVV.

V usage is TRBV6-1 and J usage is TRBJ2-7, with D possibly matching TRBD1 (7 bases). The CDR3 has 15 residues. Germline V gene data show CDR1 as MNHNS and CDR2 as SASEGT. V was clipped by 7 bases and J by 5 bases, with 21 bases between them. CDR3: CASTSGRGADHEQYV. DNA for the CDR3: TGTGCCAGCACTTCTGGCAGGGGGGCGGACCACGAGCAGTACGTC.

This clonotype was observed at least ten times. V and J are TRBV7-2 and TRBJ1-1, with TRBD1 matching over 7 bases. This CDR3 contains 13 residues. V was pared by 5 bases and J by 11 bases, with 11 bases of the junction left unmatched. Germline values: CDR1 SGHTA, CDR2 FQGNSA. The CDR3 sequence: CASSLETGSPAFF. The CDR3 bases are TGTGCCAGCAGCCTAGAGACAGGGTCCCCGGCTTTCTTT.

This clonotype was found a few times. The chain has TRBV4-2 and TRBJ2-2; weak D call: TRBD1 (5 bases). The CDR3 has 16 amino acids. Trimming pared 1 base from V and 1 base from J, leaving 10 bases between. CDR1 is LGHNA and CDR2 is YNFKEQ in the germline V gene. CDR3 DNA: TGTGCCAGCAGCCAAGGAGCCAGGGTGAACACCGGGGAGCTGTTTTTT. It is translated as CASSQGARVNTGELFF.

About this clonotype: The junction does not match germline at one end; this may be a read error. The J gene is TRBJ2-5, the V gene TRBV7-7, with a tentative D call TRBD1 (6 bases). CDR1 SSHAT and CDR2 FNYEAQ come from the germline V gene (reference sequence). The CDR3 is 14 residues long. CDR3 in DNA: TGTGCTAGCAGCTCGACAGGCCTGCGAGAGACCCAGTACTTC. It specifies CASSSTGLRETQYF.

The chain recombines TRBV7-3 with TRBJ2-1; 12 bases fit TRBD2. The CDR3 has 16 amino acids. Germline V gene sequence: CDR1 SGHTA, CDR2 FQGTGA. The V gene end was trimmed by 5 bases and the J gene end by 8 bases; junction bases not matched to a gene: 10. CDR3 sequence: CASSPGALAGGHEQFF. The DNA for the CDR3 is TGTGCCAGCAGCCCCGGTGCGCTAGCGGGGGGGCATGAGCAGTTCTTC.

This clonotype has only a few counts. The V gene is TRBV6-1, the J gene TRBJ1-2; D remains unclear. Germline CDR1 and CDR2: MNHNS and SASEGT. There are 13 residues in the CDR3. The V end lost 3 bases, the J end lost 8 bases, and 13 bases lay between the germline ends. The CDR3 sequence: CASSELGRNGYTF. CDR3 nucleotide sequence: TGTGCCAGCAGTGAGCTCGGAAGGAACGGCTACACCTTC.

The gene calls are TRBV5-1 and TRBJ2-7; D is perhaps TRBD1 (6 bases). The CDR3 is 11 amino acids. V shed 4 bases and J shed 6 bases, with 8 bases lying between them. The germline CDR1 and CDR2 sequences are SGHRS and YFSETQ. CDR3 nucleotide sequence: TGCGCCAGCAGCCGACAGGCCGAGCAGTACGTC. Encoded protein: CASSRQAEQYV.

This clonotype was picked up a small number of times. The CDR3 sequence is CASSLRPGQYYEQYF. The CDR3 coding sequence is TGTGCCAGCAGCCTCAGACCGGGACAGTACTACGAGCAGTACTTC. The V and J genes are TRBV27 and TRBJ2-7; 7 bases agree with TRBD1. V trimming: 6 bases; J trimming: 3 bases; junction bases outside the gene matches: 11. The CDR3 contains 15 residues. The germline V gene encodes CDR1 MNHEY and CDR2 SMNVEV (reference sequence).

This clonotype came up a few times. The CDR3 here is CASSPIGQETQYF. The CDR3 coding sequence is TGTGCCAGCTCCCCTATCGGGCAAGAGACCCAGTACTTC. The V call is TRBV18, the J call TRBJ2-5; the D is unclear. Trimming left V 6 bases short and J 2 bases short, with 10 bases between. This CDR3 is 13 amino acids long. Germline V lookup: CDR1 KGHSH, CDR2 LQKENI.

V usage is TRBV20-1 and J usage is TRBJ2-3; D is unclear. The germline CDR1 and CDR2 sequences are DFQATT and SNEGSKA (reference sequence). V gave up 3 bases and J gave up 2 bases, with 6 bases separating them. This CDR3 spans 12 amino acids. The CDR3 nucleotides read TGCAGTGCTAGTGTGGCCACAGATACGCAGTATTTT. This encodes CSASVATDTQYF.

In this sample, this clonotype turned up many times. The chain uses TRBV28 and TRBJ2-2; D possibly corresponds to TRBD1 (6 bases). With 5 bases removed from V and 1 base from J, the gap between germline ends came to 17 bases. The CDR3 has 17 residues. Germline-derived CDR1 and CDR2 are MDHEN and SYDVKM. The CDR3: CASSPSAGAVNTGELFF. The DNA of the CDR3 is TGTGCCAGCAGTCCCTCGGCAGGGGCCGTGAACACCGGGGAGCTGTTTTTT.